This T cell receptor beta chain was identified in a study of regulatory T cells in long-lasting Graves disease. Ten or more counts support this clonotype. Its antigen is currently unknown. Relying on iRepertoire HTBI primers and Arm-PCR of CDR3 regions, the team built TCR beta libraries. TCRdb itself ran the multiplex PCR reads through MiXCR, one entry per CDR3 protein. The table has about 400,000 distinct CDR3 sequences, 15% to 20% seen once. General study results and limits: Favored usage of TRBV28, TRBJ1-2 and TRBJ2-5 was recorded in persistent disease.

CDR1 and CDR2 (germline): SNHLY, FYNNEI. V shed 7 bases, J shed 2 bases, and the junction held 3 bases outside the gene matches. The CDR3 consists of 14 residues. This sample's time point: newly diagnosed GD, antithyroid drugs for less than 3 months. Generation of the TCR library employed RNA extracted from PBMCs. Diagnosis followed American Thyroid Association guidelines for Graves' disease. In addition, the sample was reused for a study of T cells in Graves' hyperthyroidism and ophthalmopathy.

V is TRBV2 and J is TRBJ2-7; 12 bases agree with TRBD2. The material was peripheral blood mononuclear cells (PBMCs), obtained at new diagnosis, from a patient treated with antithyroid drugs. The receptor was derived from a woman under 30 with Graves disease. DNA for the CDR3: TGTGCCAGCACCAGACTAGCGGGGGCCTACGAGCAGTACTTC. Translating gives CASTRLAGAYEQYF.